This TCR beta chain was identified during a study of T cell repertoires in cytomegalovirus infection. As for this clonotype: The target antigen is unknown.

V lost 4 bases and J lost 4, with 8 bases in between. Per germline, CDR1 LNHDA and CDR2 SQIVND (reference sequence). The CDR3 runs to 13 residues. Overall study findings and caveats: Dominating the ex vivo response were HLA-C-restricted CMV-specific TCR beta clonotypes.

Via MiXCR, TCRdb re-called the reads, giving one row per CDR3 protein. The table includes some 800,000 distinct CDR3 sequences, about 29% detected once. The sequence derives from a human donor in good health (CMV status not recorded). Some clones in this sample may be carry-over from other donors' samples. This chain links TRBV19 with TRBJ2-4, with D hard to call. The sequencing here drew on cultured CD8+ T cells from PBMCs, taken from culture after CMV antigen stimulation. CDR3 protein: CASSKVQKNIQYF. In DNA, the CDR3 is TGTGCCAGTAGTAAAGTCCAAAAAAACATTCAGTACTTC.